The TCR beta chain described here comes from a study of blood T cell repertoires in COVID-19. The CDR3 runs 16 residues. After removal of 5 bases from V and 4 bases from J, the junction contained 12 bases not matched to a gene. Germline V gene sequence: CDR1 LNHDA, CDR2 SQIVND (reference sequence). Original processing methods: Amplification of reference gene primers provided the estimated nucleated cell counts. Using immunoSEQ multiplex PCR, the repertoire was profiled, and TCRdb retains in-frame clones only, with some absent. The DNA was the basis for D and trimming; V, J and clone size are from that table. Of around 450,000 clones listed, approximately 90% are singletons.

The receptor comes from a woman between 18 and 29 years old with acute COVID-19. The sample consisted of PBMCs or T cells enriched from blood (not recorded which). This chain connects TRBV19 to TRBJ2-5, with 8 bases matching TRBD1. DNA for the CDR3: TGTGCCAGTAGTTCGAGGGACAGGCTCGGGGGAGAGACCCAGTACTTC. It specifies CASSSRDRLGGETQYF. The whole variable domain, remainder taken from reference TRBV19 and TRBJ2-5, is DGGITQSPKYLFRKEGQNVTLSCEQNLNHDAMYWYRQDPGQGLRLIYYSQIVNDFQKGDIAEGYSVSREKKESFPLTVTSAQKNPTAFYLCASSSRDRLGGETQYFGPGTRLLVL.